One and the same sample provided the 22 T cell receptor beta chains below, sequenced in a study of T cell repertoires in cytomegalovirus infection. TCRdb re-analysed the reads in MiXCR, keeping a single row per CDR3 protein. Among hundreds of thousands of distinct CDR3 sequences listed, approximately 24% were seen once. The specimen was CD8+ T cells from PBMCs. These receptors all stem from a human donor in good health (CMV status not recorded). Some clones in this sample may be carry-over from other donors' samples.

This clonotype was seen many times. The gene calls are TRBV7-2 and TRBJ1-5, with TRBD1 matching over 8 bases. The CDR3 loop spans 15 amino acids. CDR1 and CDR2 from the germline V gene are SGHTA and FQGNSA. Unmatched junction bases numbered 7, after V lost 5 bases and J lost 4 bases. The CDR3 nucleotides are TGTGCCAGCAGCCTCCGGGACAGGACGAATCAGCCCCAGCATTTT. Its protein is CASSLRDRTNQPQHF.

The chain links TRBV29-1 to TRBJ2-5; D assignment may be TRBD1 or TRBD2 (5 bases each). This CDR3 has 12 residues. From germline, CDR1 is SQVTM and CDR2 ANQGSEA. DNA of the CDR3: TGCACCTACATGGGGGTCCAAGAGACCCAGTACTTC. Encoded protein: CTYMGVQETQYF.

The V gene is TRBV29-1, the J gene TRBJ2-1; D remains ambiguous. Per the germline V gene, CDR1 is SQVTM and CDR2 is ANQGSEA. The CDR3 runs to 13 residues. V lost 7 bases, J lost 9 bases, and 19 bases lay in between. CDR3 nucleotide sequence: TGCAGCGCCTTAGAATCAGTACTGGGTGAGCAGTTCTTC. This encodes CSALESVLGEQFF.

The table lists this clonotype with many counts. V and J are TRBV6-5 and TRBJ2-1; TRBD2 matches at 7 bases. The CDR3 consists of 15 residues. J was trimmed by 0 bases and V by 2 bases; bases with no gene match: 1. Germline loops: CDR1 MNHEY, CDR2 SVGAGI. CDR3: CASSYTGGSYNEQFF. CDR3 nucleotides: TGTGCCAGCAGTTACACGGGGGGCTCCTACAATGAGCAGTTCTTC.

On this clonotype: This could be a read error, since a much larger clone is one nucleotide away. The chain joins TRBV7-1 to TRBJ2-1; D is possibly TRBD2 (5 bases). TRBV7-1 is an ORF; its function is uncertain. The CDR3 length is 15 residues. CDR3 bases: TGTGCCAACAGCCCGGGGTCGGGCTCCTACAATGAGCAGTTCTTC. Translated: CANSPGSGSYNEQFF.

V and J are TRBV11-2 and TRBJ2-7; D gene unclear. CDR3 size: 13 residues. The V gene lost 1 base and the J gene lost 3 bases, with 7 bases spanning the gap. CDR1 is SGHAT, CDR2 FQNNGV, per germline. For the CDR3, the DNA is TGTGCCAGCAGCTTAGTCAGCCACTACGAGCAGTACGTC. Translated: CASSLVSHYEQYV.

The rearrangement links TRBV29-1 to TRBJ2-1; no definite D call. V was pared by 6 bases and J by 5 bases, with 20 bases between. The germline CDR1 and CDR2 sequences are SQVTM and ANQGSEA. This CDR3 has 15 amino acids. In nucleotides, the CDR3 is TGCAGCGTGCCGCAGGTGGTAGGTGTCAACAATGAGCAGTTCTTC. This sequence encodes CSVPQVVGVNNEQFF.

This clonotype was counted many times. The chain recombines TRBV7-2 with TRBJ1-4, with D perhaps matching TRBD1 (5 bases). The V and J ends lost 6 bases and 0 bases respectively, with 11 bases between them. From germline, CDR1 is SGHTA and CDR2 FQGNSA. The CDR3 is 15 residues long. CDR3 sequence: CASSSTAATNEKLFF. CDR3 DNA sequence: TGTGCCAGCAGTTCGACAGCAGCAACTAATGAAAAACTGTTTTTT. Full variable domain (remainder filled in from reference TRBV7-2 and TRBJ1-4): GAGVSQSPSNKVTEKGKDVELRCDPISGHTALYWYRQSLGQGLEFLIYFQGNSAPDKSGLPSDRFSAERTGGSVSTLTIQRTQQEDSAVYLCASSSTAATNEKLFFGSGTQLSVL.

The chain is built from TRBV12-3 or TRBV12-4 and TRBJ1-2, with 10 nucleotides matching TRBD1. V was clipped by 3 bases and J by 4 bases; unmatched bases: 2. The CDR3 totals 14 residues. CDR3: CASSLGQGIYGYTF. The CDR3 region has the DNA TGTGCCAGCAGTTTGGGACAGGGGATCTATGGCTACACCTTC.

In this sample, this clonotype turned up many times. The rearrangement uses TRBV4-3 and TRBJ2-2; D is perhaps TRBD2 (5 bases). V lost 4 bases and J 5 bases, leaving 14 bases between the germline ends. This CDR3 comprises 15 residues. The germline V gene encodes CDR1 LGHNA and CDR2 YSLEER. CDR3 sequence reads: CASSPSSTGTGELFF. CDR3 nucleotide sequence: TGCGCCAGCAGCCCATCTTCGACGGGAACCGGGGAGCTGTTTTTT.

The rearrangement links TRBV28 to TRBJ2-3; TRBD2 is a possible D gene (7 bases). In germline, CDR1 is MDHEN, CDR2 SYDVKM. This CDR3 region has 17 residues. The V and J ends lost 2 bases and 2 bases respectively, with 17 bases between them. This CDR3 is CASSLIGGARYTDTQYF. For the CDR3, the DNA is TGTGCCAGCAGTTTAATAGGGGGGGCCCGTTACACAGATACGCAGTATTTT.

This clonotype has only a few counts. The chain has TRBV10-3 and TRBJ2-1; D is possibly TRBD1 (6 bases). Trimming cost V 7 bases and J 1 base, with 11 bases left between them. Germline CDR1 ENHRY, CDR2 SYGVKD. CDR3 size: 14 residues. As DNA, the CDR3 is TGTGCCATCATGGGGGCAGGTTCCTACAATGAGCAGTTCTTC. This codes for CAIMGAGSYNEQFF.

The V gene is TRBV29-1, the J gene TRBJ1-5, with 8 bases identical to TRBD1. V dropped 8 bases and J dropped 4; count of bases not matched to a gene: 13. Germline V gene data show CDR1 as SQVTM and CDR2 as ANQGSEA. This CDR3 has 15 residues. For the CDR3, the DNA is TGCAGCCCGCGTCTGACAGGGGCCAAAAATCAGCCCCAGCATTTT. It encodes CSPRLTGAKNQPQHF.

The rearrangement joins TRBV14 to TRBJ1-2; D is possibly TRBD1 (6 bases). CDR1 is SGHDN, CDR2 FVKESK, per germline. The CDR3 has 14 residues. V was cut by 3 bases and J by 7 bases, with 15 bases left in between. CDR3 sequence reads: CASSQNQGYLGYTF. In DNA form, the CDR3 reads TGTGCCAGCAGCCAGAACCAGGGGTATCTTGGCTACACCTTC.

This sequence joins TRBV6-5 and TRBJ2-2, with D unclear. Germline CDR1 is MNHEY and CDR2 is SVGAGI. The CDR3 consists of 17 residues. The germline V and J ends were trimmed by 0 bases and 0 bases, with 11 bases remaining between them. The CDR3 nucleotides are TGTGCCAGCAGTTACTCGATCCTTACCACGAACACCGGGGAGCTGTTTTTT. Its protein is CASSYSILTTNTGELFF.

The chain combines TRBV28 with TRBJ2-7; 9 positions agree with TRBD2. Germline V gene lookup returns CDR1 MDHEN and CDR2 SYDVKM. CDR3 length: 16 residues. V gave up 5 bases and J gave up 4 bases; unmatched junction bases: 12. CDR3 amino acids: CASSPTASGVSYEQYV. In DNA, the CDR3 is TGTGCCAGCAGTCCCACCGCTAGCGGGGTTTCATACGAGCAGTACGTC.

This clonotype turned up a few times. This chain connects TRBV29-1 to TRBJ2-1; D possibly corresponds to TRBD2 (7 bases). The germline CDR1 and CDR2 sequences are SQVTM and ANQGSEA. The CDR3 is made up of 13 amino acids. Trimming left V 5 bases short and J 9 bases short, with 17 bases between. In nucleotides, the CDR3 is TGCAGCGTTACCCAGGGGAGGGCCATTGAGCAGTTCTTC. Its translation is CSVTQGRAIEQFF.

This clonotype was seen at least ten times. The rearrangement links TRBV6-2 or TRBV6-3 to TRBJ2-5; 8 bases fit TRBD1. Germline V CDR1 and CDR2: MNHEY, SVGEGT. V shed 5 bases and J 3 bases; nucleotides not matched to a gene: 8. The CDR3 runs to 15 residues. The CDR3 region is CASSTLLDREETQYF. CDR3 DNA: TGTGCCAGCAGTACCCTCCTGGACAGGGAAGAGACCCAGTACTTC.

The CDR3 sequence is CASSLAGSGGKSYNEQFF. The CDR3 DNA sequence: TGCGCCAGCAGCTTGGCCGGTAGCGGGGGGAAGTCCTACAATGAGCAGTTCTTC. This sequence joins TRBV5-1 and TRBJ2-1, with 10 bases matching TRBD2. The germline CDR1 and CDR2 sequences are SGHRS and YFSETQ. With 0 bases clipped from V and 1 base from J, the junction kept 7 bases outside the gene matches. This CDR3 spans 18 amino acids.

The chain carries TRBV7-6 and TRBJ2-1; 7 nucleotides match TRBD1. Germline CDR1 is SGHVS and CDR2 is FNYEAQ. Trimming at V came to 3 bases and at J to 7 bases, leaving 9 bases not matched to a gene. The CDR3 sequence is 15 residues long. Here the CDR3 DNA reads TGTGCCAGCAGCTTGGCGGCAGGGGGAAGGAATGAGCAGTTCTTC. It codes for CASSLAAGGRNEQFF.

The rearrangement uses TRBV7-3 and TRBJ2-1; D is possibly TRBD1 or TRBD2 (7 bases each). The length of the CDR3 is 16 residues. In germline, CDR1 is SGHTA, CDR2 FQGTGA. The V and J ends lost 5 bases and 5 bases respectively, with 19 bases between them. The CDR3 region is CASSPGGRGRNNEQFF. The CDR3, as DNA: TGTGCCAGCAGCCCCGGGGGGAGGGGGCGTAACAATGAGCAGTTCTTC.

The J gene is TRBJ1-1, the V gene TRBV5-8, with D perhaps TRBD1 (6 bases). V lost 6 bases to trimming and J lost 4 bases, with 10 bases between them. The CDR3 contains 12 residues. Per germline, CDR1 SGHTS and CDR2 YDEGEE. CDR3: CASNGQTTEAFF. CDR3 coding DNA: TGTGCCAGCAATGGACAGACCACTGAAGCTTTCTTT.